The 26 T cell receptor beta chains listed next were all sequenced from one sample in a study of technical replicates of blood from a handful of donors. Measured with immunoSEQ multiplex PCR; TCRdb has only the in-frame clones, and not every one. The sample shows approximately 100,000 clones, roughly 95% of them seen only once. Material: T cells isolated from PBMCs. The receptors were gathered from a human donor in good health.

V is TRBV30 and J is TRBJ1-5; no definite D call. The V and J ends lost 0 bases and 4 bases respectively, with 7 bases between them. This CDR3 is 13 amino acids long. Germline-derived CDR1 and CDR2 are GTSNPN and SVGIG (reference sequence). The CDR3 DNA reads as TGTGCCTGGAGTGTACGTAGAAATCAGCCCCAGCATTTT. This gives the protein CAWSVRRNQPQHF.

Written as DNA, the CDR3 is TGTGCCAGCAGCGTCGGGACAGCCTATGGCTACACCTTC. Residues: CASSVGTAYGYTF. The V and J genes are TRBV11-2 and TRBJ1-2; 7 bases align to TRBD1. The germline V gene encodes CDR1 SGHAT and CDR2 FQNNGV. Germline trimming cut 5 bases from V and 4 bases from J; bases unmatched to any gene: 4. The CDR3 sequence is 13 residues long.

This chain joins TRBV19 and TRBJ2-1, with D perhaps TRBD2 (5 bases). V was pared by 4 bases and J by 4 bases, with 20 bases between. Germline loops: CDR1 LNHDA, CDR2 SQIVND (reference sequence). The CDR3 totals 17 residues. The CDR3, as DNA: TGTGCCAGTAGTACCCTCGCCGAGCGGCGCTCTTACAATGAGCAGTTCTTC. Translating it yields CASSTLAERRSYNEQFF.

The rearrangement links TRBV2 to TRBJ1-1; TRBD1 might be the D (6 bases). CDR3 length equals 15 residues. V lost 5 bases to trimming and J lost 4 bases, with 17 bases between them. Looked up from germline, CDR1 is SNHLY and CDR2 is FYNNEI. The chain's CDR3 is CASSTTGYLRTEAFF. The CDR3 DNA is TGTGCCAGCAGTACGACAGGTTACCTTCGCACTGAAGCTTTCTTT.

The chain carries TRBV11-2 and TRBJ1-2; 8 bases are shared with TRBD1. CDR1 and CDR2 from the germline V gene are SGHAT and FQNNGV. The CDR3 runs 15 residues. The trim removed 6 bases at V and 3 bases at J, leaving 9 bases unmatched. The CDR3 sequence is CASRAGQGGYYGYTF. CDR3 sequence (DNA): TGTGCCAGCAGAGCTGGACAGGGTGGGTACTATGGCTACACCTTC.

The genes are TRBV7-9 and TRBJ1-5; D may be TRBD1 (6 bases). Trimming cost V 4 bases and J 3 bases, with 13 bases left between them. Germline V lookup: CDR1 SEHNR, CDR2 FQNEAQ (reference sequence). CDR3 length: 15 amino acids. The CDR3 here is CASSSWDKHNQPQHF. CDR3 coding DNA: TGTGCCAGCAGCTCCTGGGACAAACACAATCAGCCCCAGCATTTT.

This clone appeared once. This rearrangement joins TRBV19 to TRBJ1-4, with D possibly matching TRBD1 (5 bases). Germline V gene sequence: CDR1 LNHDA, CDR2 SQIVND (reference sequence). V dropped 1 base and J dropped 7 bases, with 7 bases sitting between them. This CDR3 is built from 13 residues. This chain's CDR3 is CASSIGGAEKLFF. The CDR3 nucleotides are TGTGCCAGTAGTATAGGGGGCGCTGAAAAACTGTTTTTT.

This clone was found once. The chain carries TRBV9 and TRBJ2-1; the D gene is possibly TRBD1 (5 bases). CDR1 is SGDLS and CDR2 is YYNGEE in the germline V gene. This CDR3 is built from 14 residues. Trimming pared 0 bases from V and 3 bases from J, leaving 7 bases between. This chain's CDR3 is CASSVGGSYNEQFF. The CDR3 DNA is TGTGCCAGCAGCGTAGGGGGCAGCTACAATGAGCAGTTCTTC.

In its sample, this clone was seen once. V is TRBV7-2 and J is TRBJ2-7; D is perhaps TRBD1 (6 bases). The CDR3 length is 15 residues. Germline V gene data show CDR1 as SGHTA and CDR2 as FQGNSA. Trimming pared 5 bases from V and 0 bases from J, leaving 14 bases between. The CDR3 sequence is CASSLRQASSYEQYF. In DNA form, the CDR3 reads TGTGCCAGCAGCCTTAGACAGGCCAGCTCCTACGAGCAGTACTTC.

The chain joins TRBV5-1 to TRBJ1-4; D possibly corresponds to TRBD1 (6 bases). CDR3 size: 15 residues. From germline, CDR1 is SGHRS and CDR2 YFSETQ. V gave up 0 bases and J gave up 1 base, with 7 bases separating them. The CDR3 DNA reads TGCGCCAGCAGCTTGGCCAGGGGAACTAATGAAAAACTGTTTTTT. Protein product: CASSLARGTNEKLFF.

This rearrangement joins TRBV5-8 to TRBJ2-7, with 7 positions matching TRBD1. Germline V lookup: CDR1 SGHTS, CDR2 YDEGEE. The length of the CDR3 is 16 residues. V was clipped by 0 bases and J by 2 bases; unmatched bases: 8. The chain's CDR3 is CASSLVGDSRPYEQYF. CDR3 coding DNA: TGTGCCAGCAGCTTGGTTGGGGACAGTCGACCCTACGAGCAGTACTTC.

V and J are TRBV11-2 and TRBJ1-1; maybe TRBD1 (5 bases). The CDR3 extends over 15 amino acids. CDR1 SGHAT and CDR2 FQNNGV come from the germline V gene. Trimming stripped 5 bases from V and 1 base from J, with 14 bases between. CDR3 DNA sequence: TGTGCCAGCAGCCCCCGATCGACAGAGAACACTGAAGCTTTCTTT. Protein: CASSPRSTENTEAFF.

The count of this clone is one. V usage is TRBV19 and J usage is TRBJ2-7, with TRBD1 as a possible D gene (5 bases). The CDR3 sequence is 13 residues long. V was pared by 1 base and J by 3 bases, with 7 bases between. Germline CDR1 and CDR2: LNHDA and SQIVND (reference sequence). The CDR3 coding sequence is TGTGCCAGTAGTATAGGCGACAGCTACGAGCAGTACTTC. It yields the protein CASSIGDSYEQYF. Together with reference TRBV19 and TRBJ2-7, the CDR3 gives the full variable domain: DGGITQSPKYLFRKEGQNVTLSCEQNLNHDAMYWYRQDPGQGLRLIYYSQIVNDFQKGDIAEGYSVSREKKESFPLTVTSAQKNPTAFYLCASSIGDSYEQYFGPGTRLTVT.

The V call is TRBV5-1, the J call TRBJ1-1, with D hard to call. The germline V and J ends were trimmed by 4 bases and 10 bases, with 14 bases remaining between them. The CDR3 is made up of 12 amino acids. Germline CDR1 reads SGHRS; CDR2 reads YFSETQ. Here the CDR3 reads CASSPGEGGAFF. In DNA form, the CDR3 reads TGCGCCAGCAGCCCCGGGGAGGGAGGAGCTTTCTTT.

The genes are TRBV6-5 and TRBJ2-5; D gene ambiguous. The DNA matches TRBJ2-7 better at its end, which makes the J call doubtful. CDR3 size: 14 residues. Germline lookup yields CDR1 MNHEY and CDR2 SVGAGI. As DNA, the CDR3 is TGTGCCAGCAGTTACCGAGAGAACGCCTACGAGCAGTACTTC. Protein product: CASSYRENAYEQYF.

This clone was seen only once. The chain has TRBV7-3 and TRBJ1-1; D perhaps matches TRBD1 (6 bases). This CDR3 is 14 amino acids long. CDR1 and CDR2 (germline): SGHTA, FQGTGA. Trimming left V 0 bases short and J 1 base short, with 6 bases between. The CDR3 loop is CASSLTGGNTEAFF. Here the CDR3 DNA reads TGTGCCAGCAGCTTAACAGGGGGGAACACTGAAGCTTTCTTT.

V usage is TRBV5-1 and J usage is TRBJ2-7, with D perhaps matching TRBD2 (6 bases). The germline CDR1 and CDR2 sequences are SGHRS and YFSETQ. V was trimmed by 8 bases and J by 0 bases, leaving 18 bases between them. The length of the CDR3 is 15 residues. The CDR3 coding sequence is TGCGCCAGTCAGGGAGGCAGTCCATTCTCCTACGAGCAGTACTTC. Translated: CASQGGSPFSYEQYF.

The rearrangement links TRBV28 to TRBJ1-5; D is unresolved. The CDR3 sequence is 12 residues long. CDR1 and CDR2 from the germline V gene are MDHEN and SYDVKM. V lost 5 bases and J 10 bases, leaving 12 bases between the germline ends. CDR3 coding DNA: TGTGCCAGCAGTCCCCCGCGATACCCCCAGCATTTT. It yields the protein CASSPPRYPQHF.

The chain recombines TRBV7-6 with TRBJ1-2, with 7 bases identical to TRBD1. Germline V lookup: CDR1 SGHVS, CDR2 FNYEAQ. The CDR3 has 16 residues. Trimming cost V 5 bases and J 4 bases; bases outside gene matches: 13. The CDR3 loop reads CASSPDKGGWTYGYTF. The CDR3 DNA follows: TGTGCCAGCAGCCCAGATAAAGGGGGCTGGACCTATGGCTACACCTTC.

This sequence joins TRBV19 and TRBJ2-7; D is uncertain. CDR1 and CDR2 from the germline V gene are LNHDA and SQIVND (reference sequence). The CDR3 covers 15 residues. The V end lost 6 bases, the J end lost 0 bases, and 15 bases lay between the germline ends. The CDR3 coding sequence is TGTGCCAGTAGGCCTGACGGGTCCGGCTCCTACGAGCAGTACTTC. Encoded protein: CASRPDGSGSYEQYF. The whole variable domain, filled in from reference TRBV19 and TRBJ2-7, reads DGGITQSPKYLFRKEGQNVTLSCEQNLNHDAMYWYRQDPGQGLRLIYYSQIVNDFQKGDIAEGYSVSREKKESFPLTVTSAQKNPTAFYLCASRPDGSGSYEQYFGPGTRLTVT.

This rearrangement joins TRBV18 to TRBJ2-3; weak D call: TRBD2 (5 bases). The ends were cut back, 6 bases at V and 4 bases at J, with 17 bases in the middle. Germline values: CDR1 KGHSH, CDR2 LQKENI. CDR3 length equals 15 residues. CDR3 residues: CASSPRLLSADTQYF. DNA for the CDR3: TGTGCCAGCTCGCCGCGACTATTAAGCGCAGATACGCAGTATTTT.

The chain joins TRBV7-6 to TRBJ1-4; TRBD1 might be the D (6 bases). Trimming took off 3 bases at V and 6 bases at J, with 14 bases between the two ends. Germline V gives CDR1 SGHVS, CDR2 FNYEAQ. CDR3 length: 15 residues. Here the CDR3 DNA reads TGTGCCAGCAGCTTCGGGACAAACCCCCATGAAAAACTGTTTTTT. Its translation: CASSFGTNPHEKLFF.

The gene calls are TRBV6-5 and TRBJ1-1; 7 bases are a match to TRBD1. The CDR3 covers 14 residues. Trimming cost V 11 bases and J 6 bases; bases outside gene matches: 15. Germline CDR1 MNHEY, CDR2 SVGAGI. In DNA, the CDR3 is TGTGCCTCGCGTGAGGGGGCGGGCTGGGCTGAAGCTTTCTTT. Translated, it gives CASREGAGWAEAFF.

The gene calls are TRBV28 and TRBJ2-5; D not certain. This CDR3 is 16 amino acids long. The V end lost 1 base, the J end lost 2 bases, and 14 bases lay between the germline ends. Germline CDR1 is MDHEN and CDR2 is SYDVKM. Here the CDR3 DNA reads TGTGCCAGCAGTTTATCGTCGACATTCCCTCAAGAGACCCAGTACTTC. As protein: CASSLSSTFPQETQYF.

The V gene is TRBV4-1, the J gene TRBJ2-5; maybe TRBD2 (6 bases). The CDR3 runs 16 residues. With 2 bases removed from V and 4 bases from J, the gap between germline ends came to 17 bases. Germline loops: CDR1 MGHRA, CDR2 YSYEKL. The CDR3 DNA sequence: TGCGCCAGCAGCCAATGGTTGGGGGGAGGCGGAGAGACCCAGTACTTC. Its translation: CASSQWLGGGGETQYF.

The rearrangement joins TRBV14 to TRBJ2-1; unclear D gene. The V end lost 4 bases, the J end lost 8 bases, and 12 bases lay between the germline ends. This CDR3 contains 13 residues. CDR1 is SGHDN, CDR2 FVKESK, per germline. Here the CDR3 reads CASSLSRNHEQFF. The CDR3 nucleotides are TGTGCCAGCAGCCTTAGCCGAAACCATGAGCAGTTCTTC.